This T cell receptor beta chain was recovered during a study of graft-versus-host responses after intestinal transplantation. About the study: Tacrolimus plus steroids were given to all recipients for approximately 3 years, preceded by anti-thymocyte globulin induction. General study points: Investigators detected GvH clones in recipient marrow, with some emerging earlier in ileum or blood.

Note on this clone: Antigen: not known.

CDR1 and CDR2 from the germline V gene are LNHDA and SQIVND (reference sequence). This CDR3 has 15 amino acids. The V end lost 5 bases, the J end lost 2 bases, and 15 bases lay between the germline ends. The method was immunoSEQ multiplex PCR; TCRdb's version includes in-frame clones alone and lacks a portion of them. The sample lists around 30,000 clones; about 92% were seen once. This chain joins TRBV19 and TRBJ1-1; D may be TRBD1 (5 bases). Sequenced here: PBMCs, sampled about 62 days after intestinal transplant. This clonotype was obtained from a human patient who received an intestinal transplant, so some T cells may come from the graft donor. The DNA of the CDR3 is TGTGCCAGTAGTCCCCAAGTGGGGGAAAACACTGAAGCTTTCTTT. Translated: CASSPQVGENTEAFF.